This T cell receptor beta chain was sequenced during a study of blood T cell repertoires in COVID-19. Across the study: Researchers got acute and convalescent COVID-19 samples from the United States, Italy and Spain. PBMCs, B-cell-depleted T cells, or T cells were the source of the cDNA or gDNA that made up the material.

In the original analysis: Nucleated cell counts were estimated from reference gene primer amplification. The assay was immunoSEQ multiplex PCR, and TCRdb's table has in-frame clones only and misses some. V and J calls and clone size are as listed in that table; D and trimming were resolved from the DNA. The table shows approximately 190,000 clones, with around 83% occurring only once. The TCR sequence derives from a woman between 40 and 50 years old with acute or convalescent COVID-19. What was sequenced was peripheral blood.

The CDR3 here is CASSPDSNTEAFF. The CDR3 DNA follows: TGTGCCAGCTCACCAGACAGTAACACTGAAGCTTTCTTT. The genes are TRBV18 and TRBJ1-1; weak D call: TRBD1 (5 bases). CDR1 KGHSH and CDR2 LQKENI come from the germline V gene. V gave up 2 bases and J gave up 2 bases, with 6 bases separating them. The CDR3 length is 13 residues.